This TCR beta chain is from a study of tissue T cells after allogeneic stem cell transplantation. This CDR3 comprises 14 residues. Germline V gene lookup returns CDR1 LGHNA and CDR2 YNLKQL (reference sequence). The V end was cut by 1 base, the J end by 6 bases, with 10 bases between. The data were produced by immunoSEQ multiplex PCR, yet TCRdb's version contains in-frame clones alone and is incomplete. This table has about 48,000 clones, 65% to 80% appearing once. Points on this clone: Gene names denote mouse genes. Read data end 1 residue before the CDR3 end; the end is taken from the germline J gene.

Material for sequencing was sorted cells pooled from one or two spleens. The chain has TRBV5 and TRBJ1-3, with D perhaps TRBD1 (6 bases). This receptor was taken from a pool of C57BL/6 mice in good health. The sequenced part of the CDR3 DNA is TGTGCCAGCAGCCAAGCTCAGGGGATAAATACGCTCTAT. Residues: CASSQAQGINTLY. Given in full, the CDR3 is CASSQAQGINTLYF.